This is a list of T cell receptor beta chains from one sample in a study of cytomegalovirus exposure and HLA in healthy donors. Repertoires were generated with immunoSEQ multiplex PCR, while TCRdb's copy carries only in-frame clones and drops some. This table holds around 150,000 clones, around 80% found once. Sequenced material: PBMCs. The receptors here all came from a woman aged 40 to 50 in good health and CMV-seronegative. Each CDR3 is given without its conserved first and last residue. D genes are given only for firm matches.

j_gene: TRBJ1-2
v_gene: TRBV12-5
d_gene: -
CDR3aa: ASGSPRTDRSDGYT

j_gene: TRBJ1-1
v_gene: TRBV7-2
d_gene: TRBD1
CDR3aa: ASSSRTGTPIEAF

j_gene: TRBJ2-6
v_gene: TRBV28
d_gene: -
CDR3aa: ASSFSLANALT

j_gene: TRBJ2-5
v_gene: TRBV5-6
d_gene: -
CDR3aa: ASSFKGWETQY

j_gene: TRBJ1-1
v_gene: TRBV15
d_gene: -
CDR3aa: ATSPHLEGSRAF

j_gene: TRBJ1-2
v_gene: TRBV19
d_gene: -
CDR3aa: ASSMFFGGTDGYT

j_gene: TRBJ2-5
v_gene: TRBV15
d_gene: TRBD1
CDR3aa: ATSRVEGQGRETQY

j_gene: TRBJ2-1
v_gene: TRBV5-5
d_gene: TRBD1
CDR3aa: ASNPGTDYYNEQF

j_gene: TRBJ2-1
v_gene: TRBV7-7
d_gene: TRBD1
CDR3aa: ASSLGQGVREQF

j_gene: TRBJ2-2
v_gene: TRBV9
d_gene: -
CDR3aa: ASSLHLENTGELF

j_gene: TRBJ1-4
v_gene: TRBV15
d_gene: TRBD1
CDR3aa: ATAWDRSEKLF

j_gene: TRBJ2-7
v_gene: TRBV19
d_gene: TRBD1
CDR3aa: ASSMATGVSYEQY

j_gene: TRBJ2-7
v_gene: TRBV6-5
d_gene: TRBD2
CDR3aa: ASKYGLVAYEQY

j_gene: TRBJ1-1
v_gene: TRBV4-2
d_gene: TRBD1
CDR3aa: ASSQETGGRVNTEAF

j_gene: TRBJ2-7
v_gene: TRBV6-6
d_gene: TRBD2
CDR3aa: ASTPGGSLYEQY

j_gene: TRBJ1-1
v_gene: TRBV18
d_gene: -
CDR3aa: ASSPRRDSEAF

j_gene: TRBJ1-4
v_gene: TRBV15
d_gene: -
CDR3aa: ATSRDGAENEKLF

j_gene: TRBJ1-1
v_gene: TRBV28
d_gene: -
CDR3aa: ASSLVLDTEAF

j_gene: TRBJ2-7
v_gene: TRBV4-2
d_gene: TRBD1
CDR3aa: ASSQVAGGSYEQY

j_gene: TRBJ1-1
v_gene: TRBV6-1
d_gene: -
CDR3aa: ASSEVREVNTEAF